Described below is a single T cell receptor (beta chain) sequence and its context. The target antigen is unknown. The data were taken from a study of neoadjuvant anti-PD-1 for oral cavity cancer. General study findings and limits: Each response group had just a few patients in TCR analyses.

PBMC libraries mostly used about 490 ng of input genomic DNA, with six replicates per sample. Assay: immunoSEQ multiplex PCR; the TCRdb copy retains only in-frame clones and omits some. The sample consists of around 32,000 clones, roughly 85% of them appearing once. The CDR3 contains 15 residues. Per germline, CDR1 MGHRA and CDR2 YSYEKL. Between the trimmed V and J ends, which lost 2 bases and 1 base, there was a span of 11 bases. Time point described: after neoadjuvant nivolumab, at surgical resection. The patients had HPV-negative, locally advanced oral cavity squamous cell carcinoma. No culture or expansion preceded analysis of these blood cells.

This clonotype was obtained from a person aged 35-79 years with oral cavity squamous cell carcinoma. The chain links TRBV4-1 to TRBJ2-5; the D gene is possibly TRBD2 (5 bases). The specimen was PBMCs, collected after nivolumab (anti-PD-1) treatment. Here the CDR3 DNA reads TGCGCCAGCAGCCAACAACTAGGCCTCCAAGAGACCCAGTACTTC. Protein sequence: CASSQQLGLQETQYF.